This TCR beta chain appears in the sequencing data of a study of blood T cell repertoires in COVID-19. As originally analysed: Estimation of nucleated cell counts relied on the amplification of reference gene primers. Here immunoSEQ multiplex PCR was the method, and the copy in TCRdb shows in-frame clones only, minus some. The DNA was the basis for D and trimming; V, J and clone size are from that table. This sample has about 270,000 clones, with around nine tenths found just once. J was trimmed by 9 bases and V by 3 bases; bases with no gene match: 3. This CDR3 has 12 amino acids. The sequencing sample was made of peripheral blood. V and J are TRBV12-3 or TRBV12-4 and TRBJ2-5; TRBD1 aligns across 8 bases. This clonotype was obtained from a middle-aged man with active or convalescent COVID-19. The CDR3 DNA follows: TGTGCCAGCAGTTTTCAGGGGGCCGCCCAGTACTTC. It is translated as CASSFQGAAQYF.